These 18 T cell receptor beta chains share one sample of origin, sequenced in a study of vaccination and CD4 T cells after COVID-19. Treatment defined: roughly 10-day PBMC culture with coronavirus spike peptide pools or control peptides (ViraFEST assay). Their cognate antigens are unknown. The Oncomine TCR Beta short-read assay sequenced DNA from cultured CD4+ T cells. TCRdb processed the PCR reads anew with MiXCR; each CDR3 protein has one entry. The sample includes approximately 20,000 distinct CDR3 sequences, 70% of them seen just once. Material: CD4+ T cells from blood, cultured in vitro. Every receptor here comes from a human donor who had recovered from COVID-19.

DNA for the CDR3: TGTGCCAGCACCACCGAAACAGGCTTCTCTGGAAACACCATATATTTT. It is translated as CASTTETGFSGNTIYF. The gene calls are TRBV6-1 and TRBJ1-3, with D possibly being TRBD1 (5 bases). This CDR3 comprises 16 residues. The V and J ends lost 7 bases and 0 bases respectively, with 16 bases between them. Germline assignment: CDR1 MNHNS and CDR2 SASEGT.

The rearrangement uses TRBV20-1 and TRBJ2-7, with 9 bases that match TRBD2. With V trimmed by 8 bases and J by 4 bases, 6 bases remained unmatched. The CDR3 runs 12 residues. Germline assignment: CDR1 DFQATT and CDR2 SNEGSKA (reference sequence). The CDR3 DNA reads TGCAGTACGGGGCTAGCGGGGTACGAGCAGTACTTC. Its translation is CSTGLAGYEQYF.

The CDR3, as DNA: TGTGCCAGCAGGGAACAGGGTACGCCCCAGCATTTT. This encodes CASREQGTPQHF. The rearrangement joins TRBV6-2 or TRBV6-3 to TRBJ1-5; maybe TRBD1 (6 bases). The germline CDR1 and CDR2 sequences are MNHEY and SVGEGT. This CDR3 is 12 amino acids long. V was shortened by 6 bases and J by 9 bases, with 12 bases between the two germline ends.

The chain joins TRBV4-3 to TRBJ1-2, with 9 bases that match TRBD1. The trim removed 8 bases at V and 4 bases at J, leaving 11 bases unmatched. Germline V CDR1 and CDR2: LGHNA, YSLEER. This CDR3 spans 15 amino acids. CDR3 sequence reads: CASGPGTGSFYGYTF. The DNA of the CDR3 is TGCGCCAGCGGACCCGGGACAGGGAGTTTCTATGGCTACACCTTC.

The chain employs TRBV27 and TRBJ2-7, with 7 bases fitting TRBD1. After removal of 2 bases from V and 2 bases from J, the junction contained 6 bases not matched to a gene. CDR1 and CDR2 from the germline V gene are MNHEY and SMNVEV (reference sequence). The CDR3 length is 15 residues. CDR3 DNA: TGTGCCAGCAGTTTAAAGACAGGGCATACCTACGAGCAGTACTTC. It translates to CASSLKTGHTYEQYF.

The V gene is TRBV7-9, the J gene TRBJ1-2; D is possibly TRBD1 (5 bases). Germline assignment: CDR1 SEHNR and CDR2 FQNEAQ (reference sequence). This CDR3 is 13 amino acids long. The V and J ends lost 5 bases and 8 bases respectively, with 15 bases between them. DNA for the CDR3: TGTGCCAGCAGCGAGGGGCTGGTGGGAGGCTACACCTTC. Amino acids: CASSEGLVGGYTF.

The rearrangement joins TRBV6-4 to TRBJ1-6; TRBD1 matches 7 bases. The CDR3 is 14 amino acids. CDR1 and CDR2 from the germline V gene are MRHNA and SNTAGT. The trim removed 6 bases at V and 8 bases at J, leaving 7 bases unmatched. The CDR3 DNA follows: TGTGCCAGCAGAATGGAACAGGGGTATTCACCCCTCCACTTT. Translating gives CASRMEQGYSPLHF.

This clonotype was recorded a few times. The CDR3 bases are TGTGCCAGCAACCCAAGGGGACTAGACGCTGACGAGCAGTACTTC. It codes for CASNPRGLDADEQYF. The gene calls are TRBV6-1 and TRBJ2-7, with 8 bases identical to TRBD2. Germline V gene lookup returns CDR1 MNHNS and CDR2 SASEGT. The CDR3 sequence is 15 residues long. The junction had 13 bases not matched to a gene; V was cut back by 7 bases and J by 5 bases.

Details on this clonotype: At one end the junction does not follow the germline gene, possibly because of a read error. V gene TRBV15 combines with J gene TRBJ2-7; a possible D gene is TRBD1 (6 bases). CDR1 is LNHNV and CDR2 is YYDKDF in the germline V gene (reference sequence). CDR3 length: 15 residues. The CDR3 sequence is CATSTGIPSSHEQYF. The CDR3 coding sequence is TGTGCCACCAGTACAGGGATCCCTTCCTCCCACGAGCAGTACTTC.

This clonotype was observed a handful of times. CDR3: CASRRGAQETQYF. The DNA for the CDR3 is TGTGCCAGCAGACGGGGCGCCCAAGAGACCCAGTACTTC. The rearrangement links TRBV2 to TRBJ2-5, with D perhaps matching TRBD1 or TRBD2 (5 bases each). This CDR3 has 13 residues. Germline CDR1 is SNHLY and CDR2 is FYNNEI. Trimming shortened V by 6 bases and J by 1 base, and 9 bases separated the two germline ends.

The CDR3 nucleotides are TGTGCCAGCAGTTTATTGGGGTCCCCCTACGAGCAGTACTTC. It specifies CASSLLGSPYEQYF. The J gene is TRBJ2-7, the V gene TRBV28, with D hard to call. Trimming stripped 1 base from V and 2 bases from J, with 9 bases between. Germline V lookup: CDR1 MDHEN, CDR2 SYDVKM. The CDR3 is 14 amino acids.

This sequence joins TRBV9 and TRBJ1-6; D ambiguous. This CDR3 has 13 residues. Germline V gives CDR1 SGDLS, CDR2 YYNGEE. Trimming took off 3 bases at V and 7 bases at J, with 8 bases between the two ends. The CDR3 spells CASSAAANSPLHF. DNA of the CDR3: TGTGCCAGCAGCGCCGCCGCGAATTCACCCCTCCACTTT.

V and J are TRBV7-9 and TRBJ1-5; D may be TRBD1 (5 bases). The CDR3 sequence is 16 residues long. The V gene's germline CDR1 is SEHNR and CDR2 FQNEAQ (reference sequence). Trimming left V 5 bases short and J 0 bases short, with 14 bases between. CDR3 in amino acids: CASSLGGLYSNQPQHF. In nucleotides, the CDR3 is TGTGCCAGCAGCCTGGGGGGTCTTTATAGCAATCAGCCCCAGCATTTT.

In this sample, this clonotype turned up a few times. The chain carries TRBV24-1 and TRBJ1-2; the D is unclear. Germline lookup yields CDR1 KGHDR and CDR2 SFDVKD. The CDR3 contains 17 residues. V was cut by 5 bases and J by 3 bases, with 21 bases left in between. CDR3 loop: CATSGKRNPQSHYGYTF. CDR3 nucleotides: TGTGCCACCAGTGGCAAGCGAAACCCACAATCTCACTATGGCTACACCTTC.

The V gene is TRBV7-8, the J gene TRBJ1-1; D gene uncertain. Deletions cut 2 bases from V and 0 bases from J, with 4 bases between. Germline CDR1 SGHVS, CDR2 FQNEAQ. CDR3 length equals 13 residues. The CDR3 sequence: CASSLRMNTEAFF. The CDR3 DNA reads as TGTGCCAGCAGCTTACGGATGAACACTGAAGCTTTCTTT. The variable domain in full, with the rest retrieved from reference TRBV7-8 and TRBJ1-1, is GAGVSQSPRYKVAKRGQDVALRCDPISGHVSLFWYQQALGQGPEFLTYFQNEAQLDKSGLPSDRFFAERPEGSVSTLKIQRTQQEDSAVYLCASSLRMNTEAFFGQGTRLTVV.

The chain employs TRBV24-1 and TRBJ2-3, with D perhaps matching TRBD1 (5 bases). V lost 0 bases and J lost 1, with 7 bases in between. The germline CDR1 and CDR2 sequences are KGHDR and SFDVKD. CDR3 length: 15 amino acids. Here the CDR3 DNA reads TGTGCCACCAGTGATTTGCCCAGGGGCACAGATACGCAGTATTTT. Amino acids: CATSDLPRGTDTQYF.

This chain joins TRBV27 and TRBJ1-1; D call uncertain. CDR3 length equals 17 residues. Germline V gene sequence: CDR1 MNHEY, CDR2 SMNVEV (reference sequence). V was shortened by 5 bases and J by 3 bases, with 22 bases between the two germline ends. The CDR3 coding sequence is TGTGCCAGCAGTCGGGCCCCCGTGACGGTGGGTTACACTGAAGCTTTCTTT. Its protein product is CASSRAPVTVGYTEAFF.

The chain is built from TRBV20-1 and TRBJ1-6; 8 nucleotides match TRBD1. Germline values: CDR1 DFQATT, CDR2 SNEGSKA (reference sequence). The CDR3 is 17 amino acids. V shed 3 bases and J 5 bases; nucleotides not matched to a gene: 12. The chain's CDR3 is CSARDLNRGTDNSPLHF. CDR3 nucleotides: TGCAGTGCTAGGGACTTAAACAGGGGGACCGATAATTCACCCCTCCACTTT.